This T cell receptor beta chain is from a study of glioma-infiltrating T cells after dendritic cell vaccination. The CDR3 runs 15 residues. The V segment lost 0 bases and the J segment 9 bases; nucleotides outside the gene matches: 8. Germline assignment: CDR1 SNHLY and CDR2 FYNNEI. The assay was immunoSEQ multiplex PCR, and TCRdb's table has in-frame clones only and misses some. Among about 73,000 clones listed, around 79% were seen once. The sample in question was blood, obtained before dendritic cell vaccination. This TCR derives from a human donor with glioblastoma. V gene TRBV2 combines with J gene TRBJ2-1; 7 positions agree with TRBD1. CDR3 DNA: TGTGCCAGCAGTGAAGCGGCCAGGGGGTCAACTGAGCAGTTCTTC. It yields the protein CASSEAARGSTEQFF.